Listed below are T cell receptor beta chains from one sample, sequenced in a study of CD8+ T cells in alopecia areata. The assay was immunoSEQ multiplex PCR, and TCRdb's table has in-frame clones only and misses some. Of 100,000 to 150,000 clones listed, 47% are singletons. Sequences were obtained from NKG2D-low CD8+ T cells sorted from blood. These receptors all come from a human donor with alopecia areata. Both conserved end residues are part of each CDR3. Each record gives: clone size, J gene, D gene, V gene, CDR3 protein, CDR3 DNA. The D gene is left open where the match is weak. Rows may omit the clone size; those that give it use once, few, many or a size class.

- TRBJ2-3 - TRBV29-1 CSVGSTGPTDTQYF TGCAGCGTTGGATCGACAGGACCCACAGATACGCAGTATTTT
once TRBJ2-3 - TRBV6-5 CASSYSEGWGADTQYF TGTGCCAGCAGTTACTCGGAGGGGTGGGGGGCAGATACGCAGTATTTT
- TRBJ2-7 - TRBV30 CAWGTSHYEQYF TGTGCCTGGGGTACATCGCACTACGAGCAGTACTTC
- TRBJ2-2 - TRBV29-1 CSVQGLVGELFF TGCAGCGTCCAGGGTTTGGTCGGGGAGCTGTTTTTT
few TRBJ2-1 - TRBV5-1 CASSLLGGNEQFF TGCGCCAGCAGCTTGCTCGGGGGAAATGAGCAGTTCTTC
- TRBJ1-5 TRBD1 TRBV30 CAWSTGQGNQPQHF TGTGCCTGGAGTACTGGACAGGGGAATCAGCCCCAGCATTTT
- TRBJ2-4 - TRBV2 CASSEFDQNIQYF TGTGCCAGCAGTGAATTTGACCAAAACATTCAGTACTTC
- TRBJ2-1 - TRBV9 CASSVGYNEQFF TGTGCCAGCAGCGTAGGGTACAATGAGCAGTTCTTC
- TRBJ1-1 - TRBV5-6 CASSFGSMNTEAFF TGTGCCAGCAGCTTCGGAAGTATGAACACTGAAGCTTTCTTT
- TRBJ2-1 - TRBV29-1 CSVVAILGNEQFF TGCAGCGTTGTGGCGATTCTGGGCAATGAGCAGTTCTTC
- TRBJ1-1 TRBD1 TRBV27 CASSTTGVWTEAFF TGTGCCAGCAGTACAACAGGGGTTTGGACTGAAGCTTTCTTT
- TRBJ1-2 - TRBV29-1 CSVKNYLRTPYGYTF TGCAGCGTTAAAAATTACCTCCGGACGCCCTATGGCTACACCTTC
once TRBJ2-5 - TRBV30 CAWSVITDGGKETQYF TGTGCCTGGAGTGTAATAACGGACGGCGGAAAAGAGACCCAGTACTTC
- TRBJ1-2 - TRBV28 CASSSGVYGYTF TGTGCCAGCAGTTCAGGGGTCTATGGCTACACCTTC
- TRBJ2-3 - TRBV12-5 CASGSGDTQYF TGTGCTAGTGGCTCTGGGGATACGCAGTATTTT
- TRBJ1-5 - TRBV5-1 CATRMRDQPQHF TGCGCCACCAGAATGAGGGATCAGCCCCAGCATTTT
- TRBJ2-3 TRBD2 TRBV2 CASSESRGSDTQYF TGTGCCAGCAGTGAGTCGCGGGGGTCAGATACGCAGTATTTT
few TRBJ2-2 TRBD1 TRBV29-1 CSVLTGDSGELFF TGCAGCGTTCTGACAGGGGATTCCGGGGAGCTGTTTTTT
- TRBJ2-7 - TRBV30 CAWQESHEQYF TGTGCCTGGCAGGAATCCCACGAGCAGTACTTC
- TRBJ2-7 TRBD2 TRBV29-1 CSVETGLAGFYEQYF TGCAGCGTTGAAACGGGTCTAGCGGGATTCTACGAGCAGTACTTC
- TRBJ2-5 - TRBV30 CAWGRAEGQETQYF TGTGCCTGGGGACGGGCCGAGGGACAAGAGACCCAGTACTTC
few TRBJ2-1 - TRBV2 CASSATGAYNEQFF TGTGCCAGCAGTGCAACTGGGGCTTACAATGAGCAGTTCTTC
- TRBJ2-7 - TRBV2 CASRGHEQYF TGTGCCAGCAGGGGCCACGAGCAGTACTTC
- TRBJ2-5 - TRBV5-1 CASSLEASQETQYF TGCGCCAGCAGCTTGGAGGCTTCCCAAGAGACCCAGTACTTC
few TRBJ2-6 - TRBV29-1 CSVETASGANVLTF TGCAGCGTTGAAACAGCCTCTGGGGCCAACGTCCTGACTTTC
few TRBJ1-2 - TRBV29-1 CSVGSGTSRLGYTF TGCAGCGTTGGGAGCGGGACAAGTCGGTTGGGCTACACCTTC
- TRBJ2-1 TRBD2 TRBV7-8 CASSWELAGNEQFF TGTGCCAGCAGCTGGGAGCTAGCGGGGAATGAGCAGTTCTTC
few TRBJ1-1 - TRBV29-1 CSVGLGTEAFF TGCAGCGTCGGCTTGGGCACTGAAGCTTTCTTT